This TCR beta chain was sequenced for a study of cytomegalovirus exposure and HLA in healthy donors. Points from the study as a whole: Per published accounts, TCR beta sequences correctly predicted the HLA-A and HLA-B alleles of most subjects. Earlier analysis looked at TCR beta V segments, and most were productive about 87% or about 30% of the time. Later examination showed HLA-associated TCR beta chains had greater clonal expansion than equally common others.

Healthy bone marrow donors made up the cohort. V lost 6 bases to trimming and J lost 5 bases, with 11 bases between them. The CDR3 runs to 12 residues. CDR1 and CDR2 (germline): ENHRY, SYGVKD. With regard to this clone: Its target is unknown.

Use of 60 Vbeta and 13 Jbeta primers characterized the PCR. The method was immunoSEQ multiplex PCR; TCRdb's version includes in-frame clones alone and lacks a portion of them. The sample comprises 150,000 to 200,000 clones, roughly 83% of which are singletons, and approximately 0.25% rests with the top ten. The J gene is TRBJ2-7, the V gene TRBV10-3, with a tentative D call TRBD1 (6 bases). Sequences were obtained from PBMCs. The sequence was collected from a boy between 10 and 17 years old in good health and CMV-seronegative. CDR3 sequence reads: CAIRVQGDEQYF. DNA of the CDR3: TGTGCCATCAGAGTACAGGGTGACGAGCAGTACTTC.